This T cell receptor beta chain was obtained from a study of T cell repertoires in cytomegalovirus infection. In the study overall: It can be stated that public TCR beta signatures indicated CMV infection as well as a matching HLA type. Study-wide findings and caveats: Cumulative frequency of public TCR beta families picked out carriers of CMV plus the relevant HLA. In two of eight donors, the top clonotype was HLA-C-restricted CMV-specific.

This clonotype was seen many times. No antigen is known for it. The CDR3 loop spans 15 amino acids. With 5 bases removed from V and 7 bases from J, the gap between germline ends came to 18 bases. Germline V gives CDR1 MNHNY, CDR2 SVGAGI (reference sequence). TCRdb used MiXCR to reprocess the reads, holding one entry per CDR3 protein. The repertoire holds under 150,000 distinct CDR3 sequences, more than 7% seen once, with 10% in the top ten. The clonotype was recovered from a human donor in good health (CMV status not recorded). Some clones in this sample may be carry-over from other donors' samples. The sequenced material came from PBMCs. V gene TRBV6-6 combines with J gene TRBJ2-1, with D possibly being TRBD1 (6 bases). For the CDR3, the DNA is TGTGCCAGCAGTCTCACCGCAGGGGTCGTAAATGAGCAGTTCTTC. Translation: CASSLTAGVVNEQFF.